This T cell receptor (beta chain) is drawn from a study of cytomegalovirus exposure and HLA in healthy donors. Broader study findings: A later analysis showed HLA-associated TCR beta chains outstripping equally common others in clonal expansion.

Note on this clone: Its target is unknown.

The PCR was carried out with 60 Vbeta primers and 13 Jbeta primers. The method was immunoSEQ multiplex PCR; TCRdb's version includes in-frame clones alone and lacks a portion of them. Here the sample spans some 150,000 clones, 70% being singletons. CDR1 is MGHRA, CDR2 YSYEKL, per germline. V was clipped by 0 bases and J by 4 bases, with 8 bases between them. The CDR3 covers 14 residues. Sequencing used PBMCs. The sequence was collected from a woman aged 30 to 39 in good health and CMV-seronegative. The gene calls are TRBV4-1 and TRBJ2-3, with D hard to call. The CDR3 spells CASSQERASDTQYF. The CDR3 nucleotides are TGCGCCAGCAGCCAAGAACGAGCATCAGATACGCAGTATTTT.